The sequence of this T cell receptor (beta chain) was determined in a study of blood T cell repertoires in COVID-19. The ends were cut back, 5 bases at V and 6 bases at J, with 11 bases in the middle. Germline V CDR1 and CDR2: LNHDA, SQIVND (reference sequence). CDR3 size: 12 residues. Sequencing was performed with immunoSEQ multiplex PCR; in TCRdb, only in-frame clones are kept and a portion is missing. The sample has approximately 100,000 clones, approximately 87% seen once. The chain is built from TRBV19 and TRBJ2-7; tentative D call: TRBD2 (5 bases). Sequenced: peripheral blood. This TCR derives from a woman between 65 and 79 years old with acute or convalescent COVID-19. CDR3 in amino acids: CASSSWTGEQYV. For the CDR3, the DNA is TGTGCCAGTAGTTCGTGGACTGGCGAGCAGTACGTC.